Listed below are T cell receptor beta chains from one sample, sequenced in a study of blood T cell repertoires in COVID-19. The assay was immunoSEQ multiplex PCR, and TCRdb's table has in-frame clones only and misses some. This sample has 200,000 to 300,000 clones; about 79% occur once, and the top ten carry 2% to 2.5%. Sequencing was done on a sample of peripheral blood. All receptors come from a man aged 35-49 years who had recovered from COVID-19. Both conserved end residues are part of each CDR3. A D gene is named only where the DNA matches it firmly. Expanded clones are given a class, and other clones once, few, many or no size at all.

abundance	v_gene	d_gene	j_gene	CDR3aa	CDR3nt
NA	TRBV27	NA	TRBJ2-6	CASGYRGSGANVLTF	TGTGCCAGCGGCTACCGGGGCTCTGGGGCCAACGTCCTGACTTTC
NA	TRBV19	NA	TRBJ2-7	CASSLERDISYEQYF	TGTGCCAGCTCCCTTGAGCGGGACATATCCTACGAGCAGTACTTC
NA	TRBV19	NA	TRBJ1-5	CASRGHGSNQPQHF	TGTGCCAGTAGGGGACACGGTAGCAATCAGCCCCAGCATTTT
NA	TRBV9	TRBD2	TRBJ2-1	CASSVVGEGSYNEQFF	TGTGCCAGCAGCGTAGTCGGGGAGGGCTCCTACAATGAGCAGTTCTTC
NA	TRBV19	NA	TRBJ2-5	CASSIRQRQETQYF	TGTGCCAGTAGTATTAGACAGAGACAAGAGACCCAGTACTTC
NA	TRBV3-1/TRBV3-2	NA	TRBJ2-1	CASSQGLWTIDEQFF	TGTGCCAGCAGCCAAGGGCTTTGGACTATCGATGAGCAGTTCTTC
once	TRBV6-5	NA	TRBJ2-3	CASQTDLSTDTQYF	TGTGCCAGCCAAACTGACTTGAGCACAGATACGCAGTATTTT
NA	TRBV9	TRBD2	TRBJ2-1	CASSVLAGVSYNEQFF	TGTGCCAGCAGCGTCCTAGCGGGAGTGTCCTACAATGAGCAGTTCTTC
NA	TRBV6-5	TRBD2	TRBJ2-5	CASRRGGKETQYF	TGTGCCAGCAGGCGGGGGGGCAAAGAGACCCAGTACTTC
NA	TRBV4-3	NA	TRBJ1-4	CASSQDTTVTINEKLFF	TGCGCCAGCAGCCAAGACACCACAGTCACGATTAATGAAAAACTGTTTTTT
few	TRBV2	NA	TRBJ1-2	CASSAITGDGYGYTF	TGTGCCAGCAGCGCCATTACGGGGGACGGCTATGGCTACACCTTC
NA	TRBV19	NA	TRBJ1-1	CASSDDPGRGNTEAFF	TGTGCCAGTAGTGACGACCCAGGTCGGGGGAACACTGAAGCTTTCTTT
NA	TRBV11-2	TRBD1	TRBJ1-1	CASSWVGTGVTEAFF	TGTGCCAGCAGCTGGGTAGGGACAGGGGTGACTGAAGCTTTCTTT
once	TRBV5-5	TRBD1	TRBJ1-2	CASSATQGAGNYGYTF	TGTGCCAGCAGCGCGACTCAGGGGGCTGGTAACTATGGCTACACCTTC
NA	TRBV13	TRBD1	TRBJ2-2	CASSLARDRVNTGELFF	TGTGCCAGCAGCTTAGCTAGGGACAGGGTGAACACCGGGGAGCTGTTTTTT
NA	TRBV7-8	NA	TRBJ1-5	CASSLGSRESSNQPQHF	TGTGCCAGCAGCTTAGGAAGCAGGGAATCGAGCAATCAGCCCCAGCATTTT
NA	TRBV29-1	NA	TRBJ1-2	CSVEGAQDGYTF	TGCAGCGTTGAAGGGGCCCAGGATGGCTACACCTTC
NA	TRBV4-3	TRBD1	TRBJ1-6	CASSQDVRQGGSSPLHF	TGCGCCAGCAGCCAAGACGTGAGACAGGGTGGGAGTTCACCCCTCCACTTT
NA	TRBV10-2	TRBD2	TRBJ2-1	CASSEWVGTSPNNEQFF	TGCGCCAGCAGTGAGTGGGTGGGGACTAGCCCTAACAATGAGCAGTTCTTC
NA	TRBV4-1	TRBD1	TRBJ1-1	CASSRSGQGNTEAFF	TGCGCCAGCAGCCGATCCGGACAGGGGAACACTGAAGCTTTCTTT
few	TRBV6-4	NA	TRBJ2-7	CASRPWGQGPSYEQYF	TGTGCCAGCAGACCTTGGGGGCAGGGCCCCTCCTACGAGCAGTACTTC
NA	TRBV6-1	TRBD2	TRBJ2-2	CASSEAGGTGELFF	TGTGCCAGCAGTGAAGCGGGGGGGACCGGGGAGCTGTTTTTT
NA	TRBV3-1/TRBV3-2	NA	TRBJ2-1	CAILREQFF	TGTGCCATTCTTCGTGAGCAGTTCTTC
NA	TRBV12-3/TRBV12-4	TRBD1	TRBJ1-3	CASSPTGVDTIYF	TGTGCCAGCAGCCCGACAGGGGTGGACACCATATATTTT
few	TRBV4-1	NA	TRBJ1-2	CASSQGRTDFFYGYTF	TGCGCCAGCAGCCAAGGAAGGACTGACTTTTTCTATGGCTACACCTTC
NA	TRBV6-5	NA	TRBJ1-2	CATRGDLSGYTF	TGTGCCACCAGGGGCGACCTATCCGGCTACACCTTC
NA	TRBV18	TRBD1	TRBJ1-2	CASSPPSTGADYGYTF	TGTGCCAGCTCACCACCGTCAACAGGGGCGGACTATGGCTACACCTTC
few	TRBV9	NA	TRBJ2-3	CASERLSSTDTQYF	TGTGCCAGTGAGCGGTTATCTAGCACAGATACGCAGTATTTT
few	TRBV4-3	TRBD2	TRBJ2-7	CASSHGLAGDQQTYEQYF	TGCGCCAGCAGCCATGGACTAGCGGGAGATCAGCAAACCTACGAGCAGTACTTC
NA	TRBV7-4	NA	TRBJ1-6	CASPPWGGVIGDSPLHF	TGTGCCAGCCCCCCTTGGGGGGGGGTCATTGGTGATTCACCCCTCCACTTT
NA	TRBV10-1	NA	TRBJ1-5	CASSTGNQPQHF	TGCGCCAGCAGCACAGGTAATCAGCCCCAGCATTTT
NA	TRBV2	TRBD1	TRBJ1-5	CASRWDRYSNQPQHF	TGTGCCAGCAGGTGGGACAGGTATAGCAATCAGCCCCAGCATTTT
NA	TRBV5-8	TRBD1	TRBJ2-6	CANGQGLAGANVLTF	TGTGCCAACGGACAGGGGTTAGCTGGGGCCAACGTCCTGACTTTC
NA	TRBV6-5	TRBD1	TRBJ2-7	CASRGQSLLPYEQYF	TGTGCCAGCAGGGGACAGTCCCTTCTCCCCTACGAGCAGTACTTC